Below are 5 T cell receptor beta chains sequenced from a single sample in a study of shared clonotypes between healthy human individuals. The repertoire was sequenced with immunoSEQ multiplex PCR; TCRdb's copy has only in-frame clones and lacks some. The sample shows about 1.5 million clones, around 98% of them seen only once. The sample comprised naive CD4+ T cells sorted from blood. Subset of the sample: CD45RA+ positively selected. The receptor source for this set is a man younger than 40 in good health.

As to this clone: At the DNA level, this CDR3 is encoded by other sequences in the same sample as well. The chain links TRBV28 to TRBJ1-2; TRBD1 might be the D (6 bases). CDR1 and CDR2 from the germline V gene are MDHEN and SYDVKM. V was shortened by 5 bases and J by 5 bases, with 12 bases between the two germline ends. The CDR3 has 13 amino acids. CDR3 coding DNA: TGTGCCAGCAGTCCTGGACAGTTATATGGCTACACCTTC. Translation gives CASSPGQLYGYTF.

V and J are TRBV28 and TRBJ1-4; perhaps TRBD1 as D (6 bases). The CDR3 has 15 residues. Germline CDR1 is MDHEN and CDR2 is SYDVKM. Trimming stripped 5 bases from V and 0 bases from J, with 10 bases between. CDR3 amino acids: CASSKGGATNEKLFF. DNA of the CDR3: TGTGCCAGCAGTAAGGGGGGCGCAACTAATGAAAAACTGTTTTTT.

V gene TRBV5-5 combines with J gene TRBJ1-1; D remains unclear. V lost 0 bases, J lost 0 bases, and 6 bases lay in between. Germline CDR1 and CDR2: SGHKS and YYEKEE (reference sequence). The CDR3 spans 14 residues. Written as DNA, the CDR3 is TGTGCCAGCAGCTTGGAACCCTTGAACACTGAAGCTTTCTTT. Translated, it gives CASSLEPLNTEAFF.

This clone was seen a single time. CDR3 loop: CASSVAGTRSSGNTIYF. The CDR3 DNA reads as TGTGCCAGCAGCGTAGCTGGCACTCGGAGCTCTGGAAACACCATATATTTT. The chain carries TRBV9 and TRBJ1-3; D is ambiguous. Between the trimmed V and J ends, which lost 0 bases and 0 bases, there was a span of 13 bases. This CDR3 contains 17 residues. CDR1 and CDR2 (germline): SGDLS, YYNGEE.

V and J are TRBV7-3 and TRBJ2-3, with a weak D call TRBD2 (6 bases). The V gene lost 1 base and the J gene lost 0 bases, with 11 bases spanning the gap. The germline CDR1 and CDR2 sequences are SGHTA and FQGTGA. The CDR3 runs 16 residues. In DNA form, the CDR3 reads TGTGCCAGCAGCTTAATGGCCAGCGGGAGCACAGATACGCAGTATTTT. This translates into CASSLMASGSTDTQYF.